Included here is one T cell receptor beta chain sequence, with context. What it binds is not known. These data are taken from a study of shared clonotypes between healthy human individuals. General study points: Sampling covered blood only; tissue repertoires likely differ. Limitation of the genetic and exposure-history diversity represented came from the few donors.

The assay was immunoSEQ multiplex PCR, and TCRdb's table has in-frame clones only and misses some. The repertoire includes approximately 980,000 clones, around 80% of them detected once, and about 1.5% sits in the top ten. The healthy adult donors were HIV-negative and reported no recent acute infections or vaccinations. Germline CDR1 reads MNHEY; CDR2 reads SMNVEV (reference sequence). V was pared by 5 bases and J by 8 bases, with 9 bases of the junction left unmatched. CDR3 length equals 14 residues. Sequenced input: memory CD4+ T cells sorted from blood. Subset given: CD45RA-negative fraction. This TCR was sampled from a man aged 18 to 30 in good health. This chain joins TRBV27 and TRBJ1-2; TRBD1 matches 9 bases. Here the CDR3 DNA reads TGTGCCAGCAGTCCTCGGACAGGGGTAGGGGGCTACACCTTC. Translated, it gives CASSPRTGVGGYTF.